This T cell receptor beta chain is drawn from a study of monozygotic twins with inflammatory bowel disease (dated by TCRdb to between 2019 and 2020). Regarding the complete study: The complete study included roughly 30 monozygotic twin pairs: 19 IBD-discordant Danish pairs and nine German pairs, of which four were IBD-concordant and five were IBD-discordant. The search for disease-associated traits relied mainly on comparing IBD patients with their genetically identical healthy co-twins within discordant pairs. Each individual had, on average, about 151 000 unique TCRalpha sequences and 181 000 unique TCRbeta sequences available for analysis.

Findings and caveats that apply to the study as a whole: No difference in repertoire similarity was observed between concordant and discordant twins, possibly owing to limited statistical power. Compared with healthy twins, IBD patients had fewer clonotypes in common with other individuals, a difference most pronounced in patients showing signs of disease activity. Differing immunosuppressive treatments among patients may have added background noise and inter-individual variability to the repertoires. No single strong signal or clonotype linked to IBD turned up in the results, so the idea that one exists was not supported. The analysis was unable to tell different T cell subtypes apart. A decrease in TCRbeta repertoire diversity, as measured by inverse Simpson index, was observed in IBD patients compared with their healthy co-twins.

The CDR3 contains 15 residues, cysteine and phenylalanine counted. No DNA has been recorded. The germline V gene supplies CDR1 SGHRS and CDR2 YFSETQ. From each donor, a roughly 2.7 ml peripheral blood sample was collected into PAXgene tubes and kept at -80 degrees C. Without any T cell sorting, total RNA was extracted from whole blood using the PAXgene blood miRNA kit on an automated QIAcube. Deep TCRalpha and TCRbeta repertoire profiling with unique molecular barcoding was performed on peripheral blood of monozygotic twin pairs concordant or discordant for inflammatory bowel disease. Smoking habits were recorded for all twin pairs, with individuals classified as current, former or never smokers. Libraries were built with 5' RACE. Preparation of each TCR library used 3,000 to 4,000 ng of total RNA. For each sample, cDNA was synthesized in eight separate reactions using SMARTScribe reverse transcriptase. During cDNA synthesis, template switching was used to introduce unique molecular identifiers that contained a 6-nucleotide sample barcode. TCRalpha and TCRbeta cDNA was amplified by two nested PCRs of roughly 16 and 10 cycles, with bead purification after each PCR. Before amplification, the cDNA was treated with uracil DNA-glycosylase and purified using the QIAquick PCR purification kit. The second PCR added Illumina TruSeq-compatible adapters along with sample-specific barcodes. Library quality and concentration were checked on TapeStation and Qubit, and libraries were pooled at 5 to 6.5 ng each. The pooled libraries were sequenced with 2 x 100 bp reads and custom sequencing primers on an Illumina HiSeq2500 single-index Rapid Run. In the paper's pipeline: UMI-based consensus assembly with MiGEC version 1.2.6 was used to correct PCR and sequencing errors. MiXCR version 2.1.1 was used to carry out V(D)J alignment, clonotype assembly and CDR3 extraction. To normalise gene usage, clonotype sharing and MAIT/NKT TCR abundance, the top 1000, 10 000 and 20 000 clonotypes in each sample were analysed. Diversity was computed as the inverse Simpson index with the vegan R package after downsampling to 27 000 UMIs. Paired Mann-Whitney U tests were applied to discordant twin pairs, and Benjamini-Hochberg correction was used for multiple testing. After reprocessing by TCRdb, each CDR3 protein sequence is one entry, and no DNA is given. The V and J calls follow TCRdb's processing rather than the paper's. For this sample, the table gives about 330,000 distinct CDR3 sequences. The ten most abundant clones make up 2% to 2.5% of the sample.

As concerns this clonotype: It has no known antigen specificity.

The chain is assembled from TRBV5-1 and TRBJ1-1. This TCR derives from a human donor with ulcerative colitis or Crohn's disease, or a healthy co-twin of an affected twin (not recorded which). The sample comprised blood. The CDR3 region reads CASSLDGSSDTEAFF.